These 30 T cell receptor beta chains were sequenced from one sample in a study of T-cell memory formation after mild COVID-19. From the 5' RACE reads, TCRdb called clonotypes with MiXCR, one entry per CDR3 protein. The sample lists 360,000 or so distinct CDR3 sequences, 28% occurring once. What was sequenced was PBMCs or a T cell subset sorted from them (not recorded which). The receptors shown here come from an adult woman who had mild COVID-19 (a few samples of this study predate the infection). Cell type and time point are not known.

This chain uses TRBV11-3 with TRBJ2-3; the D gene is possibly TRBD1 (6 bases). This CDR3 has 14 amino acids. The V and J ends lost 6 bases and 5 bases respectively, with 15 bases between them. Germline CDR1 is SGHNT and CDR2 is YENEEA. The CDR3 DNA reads TGTGCCAGCAGTTATTACAGGGACGGAGATACGCAGTATTTT. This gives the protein CASSYYRDGDTQYF.

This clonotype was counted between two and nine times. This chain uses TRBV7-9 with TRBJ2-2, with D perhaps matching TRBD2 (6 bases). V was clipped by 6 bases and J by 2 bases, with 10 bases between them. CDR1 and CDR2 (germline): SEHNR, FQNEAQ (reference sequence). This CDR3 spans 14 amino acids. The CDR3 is CASRSSVNTGELFF. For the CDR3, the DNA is TGTGCCAGCAGGTCTAGCGTAAACACCGGGGAGCTGTTTTTT.

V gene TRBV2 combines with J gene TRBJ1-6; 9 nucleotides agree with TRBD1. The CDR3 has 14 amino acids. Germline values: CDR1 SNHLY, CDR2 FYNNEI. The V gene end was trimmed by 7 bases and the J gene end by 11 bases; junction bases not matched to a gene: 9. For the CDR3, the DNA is TGTGCCAGCAACGCCGGGACAGGGATAGCACCCCTCCACTTT. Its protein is CASNAGTGIAPLHF. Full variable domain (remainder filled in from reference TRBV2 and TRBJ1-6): EPEVTQTPSHQVTQMGQEVILRCVPISNHLYFYWYRQILGQKVEFLVSFYNNEISEKSEIFDDQFSVERPDGSNFTLKIRSTKLEDSAMYFCASNAGTGIAPLHFGNGTRLTVT.

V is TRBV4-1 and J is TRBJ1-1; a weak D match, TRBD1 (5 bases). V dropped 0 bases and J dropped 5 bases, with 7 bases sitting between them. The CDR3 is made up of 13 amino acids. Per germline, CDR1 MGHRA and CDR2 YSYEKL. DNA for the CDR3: TGCGCCAGCAGCCAAGAGCCAGGGACTGAAGCTTTCTTT. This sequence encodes CASSQEPGTEAFF.

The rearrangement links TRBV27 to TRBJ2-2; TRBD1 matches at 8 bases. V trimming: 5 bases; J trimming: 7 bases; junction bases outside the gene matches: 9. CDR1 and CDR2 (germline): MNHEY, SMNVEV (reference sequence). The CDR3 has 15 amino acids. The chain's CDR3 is CASSPGQGKYGELFF. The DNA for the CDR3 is TGTGCCAGCAGTCCCGGACAGGGAAAGTACGGGGAGCTGTTTTTT.

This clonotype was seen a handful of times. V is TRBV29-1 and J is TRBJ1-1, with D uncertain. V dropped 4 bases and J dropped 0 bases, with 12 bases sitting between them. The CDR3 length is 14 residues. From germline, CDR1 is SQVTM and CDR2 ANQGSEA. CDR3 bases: TGCAGCGTTGTGAGGGAAACTATGAACACTGAAGCTTTCTTT. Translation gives CSVVRETMNTEAFF.

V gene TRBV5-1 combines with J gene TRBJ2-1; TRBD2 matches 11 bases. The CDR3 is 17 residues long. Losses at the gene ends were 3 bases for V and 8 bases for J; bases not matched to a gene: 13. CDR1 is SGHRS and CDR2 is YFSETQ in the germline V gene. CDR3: CASSWNPTSGGRDEQFF. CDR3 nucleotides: TGCGCCAGCAGCTGGAACCCCACTAGCGGGGGCCGGGATGAGCAGTTCTTC.

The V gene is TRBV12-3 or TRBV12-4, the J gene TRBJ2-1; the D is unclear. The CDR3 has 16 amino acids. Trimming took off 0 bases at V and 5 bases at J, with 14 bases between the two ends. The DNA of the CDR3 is TGTGCCAGCAGTTTAGCGCGGTTCGGGCGGAACAATGAGCAGTTCTTC. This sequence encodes CASSLARFGRNNEQFF.

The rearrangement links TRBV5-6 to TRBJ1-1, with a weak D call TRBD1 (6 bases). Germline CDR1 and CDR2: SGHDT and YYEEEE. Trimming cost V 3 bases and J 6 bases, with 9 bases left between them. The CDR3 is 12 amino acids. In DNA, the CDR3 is TGTGCCAGCAGCTCAACAGGGTCTGAAGCTTTCTTT. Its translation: CASSSTGSEAFF. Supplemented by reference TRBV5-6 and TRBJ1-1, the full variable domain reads DAGVTQSPTHLIKTRGQQVTLRCSPKSGHDTVSWYQQALGQGPQFIFQYYEEEERQRGNFPDRFSGHQFPNYSSELNVNALLLGDSALYLCASSSTGSEAFFGQGTRLTVV.

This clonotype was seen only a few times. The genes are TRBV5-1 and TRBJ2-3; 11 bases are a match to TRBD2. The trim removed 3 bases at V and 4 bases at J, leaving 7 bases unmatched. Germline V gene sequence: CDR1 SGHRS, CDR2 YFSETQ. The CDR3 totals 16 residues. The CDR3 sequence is CASSSPGLAVADTQYF. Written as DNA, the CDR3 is TGCGCCAGCAGCTCCCCGGGACTAGCGGTGGCAGATACGCAGTATTTT.

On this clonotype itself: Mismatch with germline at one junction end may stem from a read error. The CDR3 coding sequence is TGTGCCAGCAGTCACTCGGTCCCGTGCTCGGATGATGAGAAACTGTTTTTT. It yields the protein CASSHSVPCSDDEKLFF. The genes are TRBV6-8 and TRBJ1-4; D is ambiguous. Germline assignment: CDR1 MNHGY and CDR2 SAAAGT. The CDR3 sequence is 17 residues long.

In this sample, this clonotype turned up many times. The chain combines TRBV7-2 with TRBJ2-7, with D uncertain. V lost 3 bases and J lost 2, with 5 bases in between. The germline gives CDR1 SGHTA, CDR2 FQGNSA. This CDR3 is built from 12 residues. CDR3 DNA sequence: TGTGCCAGCAGCTTTGCCCCCTACGAGCAGTACTTC. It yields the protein CASSFAPYEQYF.

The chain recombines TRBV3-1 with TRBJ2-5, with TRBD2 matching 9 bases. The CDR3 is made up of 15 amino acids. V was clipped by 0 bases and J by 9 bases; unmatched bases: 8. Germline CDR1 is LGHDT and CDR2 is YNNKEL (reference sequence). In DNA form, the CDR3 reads TGTGCCAGCAGCCAAGATTGGAGCGGGAGGAGGGCCCAGTACTTC. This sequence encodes CASSQDWSGRRAQYF.

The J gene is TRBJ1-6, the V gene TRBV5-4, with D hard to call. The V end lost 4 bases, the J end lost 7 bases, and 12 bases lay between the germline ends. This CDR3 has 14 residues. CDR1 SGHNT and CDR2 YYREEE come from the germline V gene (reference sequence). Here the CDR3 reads CASSRTSENSPLHF. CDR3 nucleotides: TGTGCCAGCAGCCGAACTTCGGAGAATTCACCCCTCCACTTT.

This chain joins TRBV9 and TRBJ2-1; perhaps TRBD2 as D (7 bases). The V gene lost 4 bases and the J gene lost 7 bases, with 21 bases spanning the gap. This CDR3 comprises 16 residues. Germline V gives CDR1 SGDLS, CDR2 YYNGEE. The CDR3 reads CASSTSGRGAGNEQFF. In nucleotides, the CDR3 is TGTGCCAGCAGCACCTCTGGACGGGGGGCCGGGAATGAGCAGTTCTTC.

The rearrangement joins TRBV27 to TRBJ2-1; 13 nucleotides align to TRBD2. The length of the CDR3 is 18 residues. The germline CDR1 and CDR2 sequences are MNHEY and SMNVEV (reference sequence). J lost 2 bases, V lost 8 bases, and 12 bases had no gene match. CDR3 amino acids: CASDPGTSGTATYNEQFF. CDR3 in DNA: TGTGCCAGCGACCCTGGGACTAGCGGGACAGCAACCTACAATGAGCAGTTCTTC.

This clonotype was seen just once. The CDR3 reads CASSKAPAGGPHNYEQYF. CDR3 in DNA: TGTGCCAGCAGCAAAGCGCCGGCGGGGGGGCCTCATAACTACGAGCAGTACTTC. The rearrangement uses TRBV21-1 and TRBJ2-7; the DNA was not used to check the table's D call, TRBD2. TRBV21-1 is flagged as a pseudogene. The CDR3 loop spans 18 amino acids.

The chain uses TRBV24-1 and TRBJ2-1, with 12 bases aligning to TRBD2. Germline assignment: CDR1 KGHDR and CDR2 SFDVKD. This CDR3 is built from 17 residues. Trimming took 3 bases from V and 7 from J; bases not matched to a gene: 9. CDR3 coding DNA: TGTGCCACCAGTGATCCCGCCAGGGGACTAGCGGGTAATGAGCAGTTCTTC. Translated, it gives CATSDPARGLAGNEQFF.

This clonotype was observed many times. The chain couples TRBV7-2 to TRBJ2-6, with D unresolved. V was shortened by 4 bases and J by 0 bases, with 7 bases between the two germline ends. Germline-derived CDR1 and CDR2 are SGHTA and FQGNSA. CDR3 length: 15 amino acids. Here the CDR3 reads CASSSTGSGANVLTF. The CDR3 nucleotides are TGTGCCAGCAGCTCGACCGGCTCTGGGGCCAACGTCCTGACTTTC.

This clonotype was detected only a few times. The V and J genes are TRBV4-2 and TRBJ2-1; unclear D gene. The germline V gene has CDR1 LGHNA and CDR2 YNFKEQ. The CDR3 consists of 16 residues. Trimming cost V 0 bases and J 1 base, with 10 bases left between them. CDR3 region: CASSQDEQGSYNEQFF. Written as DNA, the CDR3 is TGTGCCAGCAGCCAAGATGAACAAGGATCCTACAATGAGCAGTTCTTC.

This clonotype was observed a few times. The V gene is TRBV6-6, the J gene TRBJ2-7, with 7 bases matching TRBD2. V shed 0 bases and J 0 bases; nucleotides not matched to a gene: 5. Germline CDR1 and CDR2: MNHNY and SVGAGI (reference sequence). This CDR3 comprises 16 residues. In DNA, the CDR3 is TGTGCCAGCAGTTACTCGTGGGGGGGGGACTCCTACGAGCAGTACTTC. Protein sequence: CASSYSWGGDSYEQYF.

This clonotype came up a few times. Here the CDR3 reads CSVLGSYEQYF. CDR3 coding DNA: TGCAGCGTTCTGGGGTCCTACGAGCAGTACTTC. This rearrangement joins TRBV29-1 to TRBJ2-7; D unclear. Germline assignment: CDR1 SQVTM and CDR2 ANQGSEA. Trimming shortened V by 5 bases and J by 1 base, and 6 bases separated the two germline ends. The CDR3 spans 11 residues.

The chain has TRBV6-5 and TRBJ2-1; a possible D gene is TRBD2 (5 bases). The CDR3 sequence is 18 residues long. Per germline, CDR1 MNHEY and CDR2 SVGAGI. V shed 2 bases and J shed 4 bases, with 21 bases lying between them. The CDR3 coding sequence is TGTGCCAGCAGTTACCCCAAATGGCCGGGGAGCGGATACAATGAGCAGTTCTTC. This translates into CASSYPKWPGSGYNEQFF.

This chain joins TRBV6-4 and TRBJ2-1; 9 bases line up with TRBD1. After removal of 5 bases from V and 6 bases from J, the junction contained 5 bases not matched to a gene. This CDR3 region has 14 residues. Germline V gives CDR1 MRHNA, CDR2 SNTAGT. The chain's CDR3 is CASSRDRAANEQFF. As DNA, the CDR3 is TGTGCCAGCAGTAGGGACAGGGCGGCCAATGAGCAGTTCTTC.

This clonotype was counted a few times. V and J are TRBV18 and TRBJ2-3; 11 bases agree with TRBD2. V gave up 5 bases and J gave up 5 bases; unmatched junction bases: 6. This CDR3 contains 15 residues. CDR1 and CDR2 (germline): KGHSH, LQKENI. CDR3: CASSELAGDIDTQYF. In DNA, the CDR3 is TGTGCCAGCTCAGAACTAGCGGGAGATATAGATACGCAGTATTTT.

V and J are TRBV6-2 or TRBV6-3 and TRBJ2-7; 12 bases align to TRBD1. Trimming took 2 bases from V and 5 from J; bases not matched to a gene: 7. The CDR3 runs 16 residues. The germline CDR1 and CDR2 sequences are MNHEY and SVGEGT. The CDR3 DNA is TGTGCCAGCAGTTACCGGGGACAGGGGGCCGTAGACGAGCAGTACTTC. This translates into CASSYRGQGAVDEQYF.

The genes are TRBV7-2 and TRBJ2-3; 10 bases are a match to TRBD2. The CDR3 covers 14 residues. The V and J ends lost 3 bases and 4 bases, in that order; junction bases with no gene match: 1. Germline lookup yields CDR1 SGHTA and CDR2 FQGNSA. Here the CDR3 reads CASSLGLASDTQYF. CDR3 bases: TGTGCCAGCAGCTTGGGACTAGCGTCAGATACGCAGTATTTT.

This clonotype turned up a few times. The DNA of the CDR3 is TGTGCCAGCAGTACGGCCTCAGGTCCCAGCTCCTACGAGCAGTACTTC. The encoded protein is CASSTASGPSSYEQYF. J is TRBJ2-7 and V is TRBV6-6; D not resolved. Germline V gives CDR1 MNHNY, CDR2 SVGAGI (reference sequence). The CDR3 covers 16 residues. Trimming left V 5 bases short and J 0 bases short, with 17 bases between.

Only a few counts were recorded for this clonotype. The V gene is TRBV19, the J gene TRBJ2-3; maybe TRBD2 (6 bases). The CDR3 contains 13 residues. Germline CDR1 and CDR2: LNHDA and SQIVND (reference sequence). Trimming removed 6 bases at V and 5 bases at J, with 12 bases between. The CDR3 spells CASRGGLGDTQYF. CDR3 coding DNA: TGTGCCAGTAGGGGGGGTCTCGGAGATACGCAGTATTTT. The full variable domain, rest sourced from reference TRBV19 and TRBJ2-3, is DGGITQSPKYLFRKEGQNVTLSCEQNLNHDAMYWYRQDPGQGLRLIYYSQIVNDFQKGDIAEGYSVSREKKESFPLTVTSAQKNPTAFYLCASRGGLGDTQYFGPGTRLTVL.

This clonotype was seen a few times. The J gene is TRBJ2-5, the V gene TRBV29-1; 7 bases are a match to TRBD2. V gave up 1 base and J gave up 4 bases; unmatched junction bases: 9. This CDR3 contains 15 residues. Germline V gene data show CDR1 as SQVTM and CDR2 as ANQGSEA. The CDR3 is CSVEGQGGVGETQYF. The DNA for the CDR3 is TGCAGCGTTGAAGGCCAGGGAGGGGTTGGAGAGACCCAGTACTTC. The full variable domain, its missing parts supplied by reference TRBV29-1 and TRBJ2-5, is SAVISQKPSRDICQRGTSLTIQCQVDSQVTMMFWYRQQPGQSLTLIATANQGSEATYESGFVIDKFPISRPNLTFSTLTVSNMSPEDSSIYLCSVEGQGGVGETQYFGPGTRLLVL.